The next 24 T cell receptor beta chains were all read from a single sample in a study of cytotoxic CD8 clonotypes in ibrutinib-treated CLL. Assay used: immunoSEQ multiplex PCR; TCRdb lists only in-frame clones, some missing. The sample holds a few hundred thousand clones; roughly two thirds are singletons and the top ten take just under 6.5%. The material was PBMCs, obtained after 36 months of ibrutinib treatment. These receptors all stem from a human donor with chronic lymphocytic leukemia.

This sequence joins TRBV9 and TRBJ2-7; the D gene could be TRBD1 or TRBD2 (5 bases each). Germline lookup yields CDR1 SGDLS and CDR2 YYNGEE. V gave up 4 bases and J gave up 3 bases, with 14 bases separating them. This CDR3 contains 14 residues. The CDR3 spells CASSPRGRGYEQYF. In nucleotides, the CDR3 is TGTGCCAGCAGCCCTAGGGGTCGGGGCTACGAGCAGTACTTC.

The chain has TRBV5-6 and TRBJ2-7; D gene unclear. Trimming took 1 base from V and 3 from J, leaving 20 bases between them. This CDR3 region has 17 residues. Per the germline V gene, CDR1 is SGHDT and CDR2 is YYEEEE. The CDR3 protein is CASSLSGHRVRNYEQYF. The CDR3 DNA reads as TGTGCCAGCAGCTTGTCCGGGCACCGGGTGAGAAACTACGAGCAGTACTTC.

This clone came up once. The gene calls are TRBV7-9 and TRBJ2-5; perhaps TRBD2 as D (5 bases). The V gene's germline CDR1 is SEHNR and CDR2 FQNEAQ (reference sequence). V was pared by 1 base and J by 1 base, with 13 bases between. The CDR3 contains 16 residues. CDR3 loop: CASSLVLSETQETQYF. The CDR3 DNA follows: TGTGCCAGCAGCTTAGTCCTTAGCGAGACCCAAGAGACCCAGTACTTC.

The rearrangement joins TRBV6-5 to TRBJ1-1; D unresolved. This CDR3 has 14 residues. Trimming shortened V by 6 bases and J by 0 bases, and 11 bases separated the two germline ends. Germline CDR1 MNHEY, CDR2 SVGAGI. Here the CDR3 reads CASRPREMNTEAFF. For the CDR3, the DNA is TGTGCCAGCAGACCCCGTGAGATGAACACTGAAGCTTTCTTT.

The chain links TRBV25-1 to TRBJ2-7; D is possibly TRBD1 or TRBD2 (5 bases each). Per the germline V gene, CDR1 is MGHDK and CDR2 is SYGVNS. The CDR3 extends over 13 amino acids. Trimming stripped 4 bases from V and 2 bases from J, with 9 bases between. As DNA, the CDR3 is TGTGCCAGCAGTGTCGGGGCAACCTACGAGCAGTACTTC. Translation: CASSVGATYEQYF.

The V gene is TRBV15, the J gene TRBJ2-1, with 11 bases that match TRBD1. J gave up 11 bases and V 5 bases, and 17 bases lay outside the gene matches. Looked up from germline, CDR1 is LNHNV and CDR2 is YYDKDF (reference sequence). The CDR3 is made up of 17 amino acids. CDR3 loop: CATSPGRWDRGGAKQFF. DNA of the CDR3: TGTGCCACCAGCCCCGGCCGATGGGACAGGGGGGGAGCCAAGCAGTTCTTC.

V usage is TRBV4-2 and J usage is TRBJ1-2; no clear D gene. The germline V gene has CDR1 LGHNA and CDR2 YNFKEQ. Trimming pared 0 bases from V and 7 bases from J, leaving 18 bases between. There are 16 residues in the CDR3. For the CDR3, the DNA is TGTGCCAGCAGCCAAGATCTGGGTAGGGTATTCGGTGGCTACACCTTC. Protein sequence: CASSQDLGRVFGGYTF.

The chain uses TRBV18 and TRBJ2-3; D is perhaps TRBD1 or TRBD2 (5 bases each). Germline CDR1 KGHSH, CDR2 LQKENI. V was cut by 3 bases and J by 2 bases, with 9 bases left in between. This CDR3 comprises 14 residues. This CDR3 reads CASSPGGTTDTQYF. The CDR3 bases are TGTGCCAGCTCACCTGGGGGTACCACAGATACGCAGTATTTT.

The CDR3 nucleotides read TGTGCCAGCAGCGCGGACAGGGCTTACGAGCAGTACTTC. Residues: CASSADRAYEQYF. V usage is TRBV5-6 and J usage is TRBJ2-7, with TRBD1 identical over 8 bases. Germline V gene sequence: CDR1 SGHDT, CDR2 YYEEEE. CDR3 length equals 13 residues. Trimming took 4 bases from V and 4 from J; bases not matched to a gene: 4.

V is TRBV28 and J is TRBJ1-1, with D tentatively TRBD1 (6 bases). The CDR3 is 13 residues long. CDR1 is MDHEN and CDR2 is SYDVKM in the germline V gene. The V end was cut by 2 bases, the J end by 6 bases, with 10 bases between. Here the CDR3 DNA reads TGTGCCAGCAGTTTAGGGGGGCTGGCTGAAGCTTTCTTT. Translation gives CASSLGGLAEAFF.

There are a few counts of this clone. This chain joins TRBV6-5 and TRBJ2-3; D tentatively fits TRBD1 or TRBD2 (5 bases each). CDR3 size: 15 residues. Looked up from germline, CDR1 is MNHEY and CDR2 is SVGAGI. The germline V and J ends were trimmed by 2 bases and 0 bases, with 9 bases remaining between them. The CDR3 loop reads CASSYRDVSTDTQYF. CDR3 bases: TGTGCCAGCAGTTACCGGGACGTCAGCACAGATACGCAGTATTTT.

V usage is TRBV9 and J usage is TRBJ2-3, with D tentatively TRBD2 (5 bases). There are 17 residues in the CDR3. V was pared by 4 bases and J by 2 bases, with 20 bases between. Germline lookup yields CDR1 SGDLS and CDR2 YYNGEE. CDR3 nucleotide sequence: TGTGCCAGCAGCCCGACCTGGGGATCCCGGGACACAGATACGCAGTATTTT. This codes for CASSPTWGSRDTDTQYF. The variable domain in full, with the rest retrieved from reference TRBV9 and TRBJ2-3, is DSGVTQTPKHLITATGQRVTLRCSPRSGDLSVYWYQQSLDQGLQFLIQYYNGEERAKGNILERFSAQQFPDLHSELNLSSLELGDSALYFCASSPTWGSRDTDTQYFGPGTRLTVL.

This clone appeared a few times. The rearrangement joins TRBV6-6 to TRBJ2-2; 7 nucleotides match TRBD1. Germline CDR1 MNHNY, CDR2 SVGAGI (reference sequence). V trimming: 8 bases; J trimming: 0 bases; junction bases outside the gene matches: 3. This CDR3 region has 14 residues. CDR3 amino acids: CASSGTANTGELFF. CDR3 bases: TGTGCCAGCTCCGGGACAGCGAACACCGGGGAGCTGTTTTTT.

This clone was counted only a few times. V usage is TRBV6-5 and J usage is TRBJ1-2; possible D gene TRBD1, 5 bases. The length of the CDR3 is 12 residues. V lost 5 bases and J 4 bases, leaving 8 bases between the germline ends. Germline values: CDR1 MNHEY, CDR2 SVGAGI. The CDR3 bases are TGTGCCAGCAGTCCGGACACCTATGGCTACACCTTC. It codes for CASSPDTYGYTF.

The chain couples TRBV11-2 to TRBJ2-2; D might be TRBD2 (7 bases). V was trimmed by 0 bases and J by 3 bases, leaving 14 bases between them. CDR1 is SGHAT and CDR2 is FQNNGV in the germline V gene. The CDR3 totals 17 residues. CDR3 DNA sequence: TGTGCCAGCAGCTTAGATCGGGGGGCAGGGTACACCGGGGAGCTGTTTTTT. Protein sequence: CASSLDRGAGYTGELFF.

V usage is TRBV6-5 and J usage is TRBJ2-1; 7 bases are a match to TRBD2. This CDR3 region has 12 residues. Trimming took 7 bases from V and 11 from J; bases not matched to a gene: 8. The V gene's germline CDR1 is MNHEY and CDR2 SVGAGI. In DNA form, the CDR3 reads TGTGCCAGCACCTCGAGCGGGGCCCAGCAGTTCTTC. This translates into CASTSSGAQQFF.

The chain joins TRBV11-3 to TRBJ2-1; 7 nucleotides line up with TRBD2. The V segment lost 1 base and the J segment 9 bases; nucleotides outside the gene matches: 6. The CDR3 runs to 14 residues. In germline, CDR1 is SGHNT, CDR2 YENEEA. CDR3 loop: CASSLVAGVSEQFF. In nucleotides, the CDR3 is TGTGCCAGCAGCTTAGTTGCGGGAGTTAGTGAGCAGTTCTTC.

The chain recombines TRBV5-1 with TRBJ2-7; TRBD2 matches at 8 bases. The CDR3 is 16 residues long. Germline V gives CDR1 SGHRS, CDR2 YFSETQ. Losses at the gene ends were 2 bases for V and 7 bases for J; bases not matched to a gene: 14. CDR3 nucleotide sequence: TGCGCCAGCAGCTTAGCCGGGGGGGACACAGCTATGGAGCAGTACTTC. This codes for CASSLAGGDTAMEQYF.

The V gene is TRBV4-3, the J gene TRBJ2-3; tentatively, D is TRBD1 or TRBD2 (6 bases each). Germline V lookup: CDR1 LGHNA, CDR2 YSLEER. With 0 bases removed from V and 10 bases from J, the gap between germline ends came to 11 bases. The CDR3 contains 13 residues. The CDR3 nucleotides read TGCGCCAGCAGCCAAGAGAAGGGGGGCCCGCAGTATTTT. Its translation: CASSQEKGGPQYF.

The rearrangement joins TRBV10-3 to TRBJ2-3; maybe TRBD2 (6 bases). Germline lookup yields CDR1 ENHRY and CDR2 SYGVKD. The CDR3 length is 15 residues. V lost 3 bases and J 0 bases, leaving 10 bases between the germline ends. The CDR3 DNA follows: TGTGCCATCAGTGAAAAGGGGACTAGCACAGATACGCAGTATTTT. Its translation is CAISEKGTSTDTQYF.

The genes are TRBV5-1 and TRBJ1-4; unclear D gene. Germline V gene lookup returns CDR1 SGHRS and CDR2 YFSETQ. CDR3 length: 14 residues. Trimming left V 4 bases short and J 8 bases short, with 15 bases between. DNA of the CDR3: TGCGCCAGCAGCACCGGGAGAGGGCGCGAAAAACTGTTTTTT. Translated: CASSTGRGREKLFF.

Comments on this clone: The sample contains more than one DNA sequence encoding this CDR3. The chain employs TRBV2 and TRBJ2-3; possibly TRBD1 or TRBD2 for D (6 bases each). V was pared by 5 bases and J by 3 bases, with 15 bases between. The CDR3 spans 15 residues. Germline V lookup: CDR1 SNHLY, CDR2 FYNNEI. The CDR3 loop is CASSLGGGGTDTQYF. For the CDR3, the DNA is TGTGCCAGCAGTTTAGGGGGAGGAGGGACAGATACGCAGTATTTT.

This clone was seen only a few times. The chain employs TRBV27 and TRBJ1-2; 7 bases align to TRBD1. The CDR3 totals 13 residues. Germline V gives CDR1 MNHEY, CDR2 SMNVEV (reference sequence). Trimming took 1 base from V and 6 from J; bases not matched to a gene: 2. CDR3 loop: CASSLLTGNGYTF. Written as DNA, the CDR3 is TGTGCCAGCAGTTTATTGACAGGGAATGGCTACACCTTC.

The CDR3 is CASSLPAGREQYF. CDR3 coding DNA: TGCGCCAGCAGCTTGCCGGCAGGGCGTGAGCAGTACTTC. The rearrangement uses TRBV5-1 and TRBJ2-7; D may be TRBD1 (5 bases). This CDR3 is 13 amino acids long. The V and J ends lost 1 base and 7 bases respectively, with 12 bases between them. Germline V gene sequence: CDR1 SGHRS, CDR2 YFSETQ.